Listed here is a single T cell receptor beta chain. Its antigen is not identified. Treatment reported: roughly 19 received Ad26.COV2.S at low or high dose, single or two shots; 5 received placebo; per-sample allocation not given. Sample collection was performed on day 63 after the first vaccine or placebo injection. The vaccine delivered Wuhan-strain SARS-CoV-2 spike through an Ad26 vector. Some clones are missing from TCRdb's copy, which holds only in-frame ones; the method was immunoSEQ multiplex PCR. The sample gives about 260,000 clones, approximately 90% of which show up once; nearly 3% is in the top ten. The CDR3 is 14 amino acids. The V gene lost 2 bases and the J gene lost 7 bases, with 12 bases spanning the gap. Germline-derived CDR1 and CDR2 are MNHEY and SVGEGT. These data originate in a study of Ad26.COV2.S vaccination and SARS-CoV-2 variants. Study outcomes and limitations: Spike-specific TCR breadth was greater in vaccine than placebo recipients. TCR breadth and depth analyses may have underestimated total T cell responses.

This specimen consisted of peripheral blood, obtained in a trial of Ad26.COV2.S vaccine versus placebo. This chain links TRBV6-2 or TRBV6-3 with TRBJ1-5, with a tentative D call TRBD1 (5 bases). The TCR sequence derives from a person between 18 and 65 years old who received the Ad26.COV2.S COVID-19 vaccine or a placebo. The CDR3 DNA follows: TGTGCCAGCAGTTACGGCAGGGCGGGACAGCCCCAGCATTTT. Encoded protein: CASSYGRAGQPQHF.